The next 4 T cell receptor beta chains were all read from a single sample in a study of blood T cell repertoires in COVID-19. Profiling relied on immunoSEQ multiplex PCR, and the TCRdb table lists in-frame clones only, not all of them. This repertoire shows under 300,000 clones, approximately 91% found once; its top ten account for 2% to 2.5%. The source material was PBMCs or T cells enriched from blood (not recorded which). The receptors derive from a woman in her forties with acute COVID-19.

The CDR3 sequence: CASSLAGASGGAKNIQYF. CDR3 sequence (DNA): TGTGCCAGCAGCTTAGCCGGGGCTAGCGGGGGGGCCAAAAACATTCAGTACTTC. The V gene is TRBV7-2, the J gene TRBJ2-4, with 11 bases that match TRBD2. Germline V gene sequence: CDR1 SGHTA, CDR2 FQGNSA. The V and J ends lost 0 bases and 1 base, in that order; junction bases with no gene match: 5. This CDR3 contains 18 residues.

The gene calls are TRBV6-5 and TRBJ1-6, with 8 bases fitting TRBD1. The CDR3 sequence is 14 residues long. Looked up from germline, CDR1 is MNHEY and CDR2 is SVGAGI. The ends lost 6 bases at V and 5 bases at J; junction bases unmatched: 3. CDR3 loop: CASRRQGNNSPLHF. In nucleotides, the CDR3 is TGTGCCAGCAGAAGACAGGGGAATAATTCACCCCTCCACTTT.

The sample holds one count of this clone. The chain uses TRBV5-1 and TRBJ2-1; D gene unclear. V shed 0 bases and J shed 0 bases, with 7 bases lying between them. The V gene's germline CDR1 is SGHRS and CDR2 YFSETQ. The CDR3 spans 15 residues. CDR3: CASSLDTTSYNEQFF. CDR3 DNA: TGCGCCAGCAGCTTGGACACAACCTCCTACAATGAGCAGTTCTTC.

This clone has only one observation. The sample has other DNA sequences that encode this CDR3 too. The genes are TRBV30 and TRBJ1-5, with TRBD1 as a possible D gene (6 bases). The V gene's germline CDR1 is GTSNPN and CDR2 SVGIG (reference sequence). The CDR3 sequence is 13 residues long. The V gene lost 3 bases and the J gene lost 4 bases, with 10 bases spanning the gap. CDR3 loop: CAWSLQGNQPQHF. The DNA for the CDR3 is TGTGCCTGGAGCCTCCAGGGGAATCAGCCCCAGCATTTT.